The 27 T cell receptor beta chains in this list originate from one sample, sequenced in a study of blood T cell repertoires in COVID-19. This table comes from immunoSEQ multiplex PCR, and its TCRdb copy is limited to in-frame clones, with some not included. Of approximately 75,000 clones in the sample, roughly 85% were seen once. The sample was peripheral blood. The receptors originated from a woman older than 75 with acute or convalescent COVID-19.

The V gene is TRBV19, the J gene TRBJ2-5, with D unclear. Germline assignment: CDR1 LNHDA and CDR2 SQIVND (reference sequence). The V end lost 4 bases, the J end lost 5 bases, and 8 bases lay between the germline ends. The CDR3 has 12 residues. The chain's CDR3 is CASSRAEETQYF. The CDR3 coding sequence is TGTGCCAGTAGTAGGGCAGAGGAGACCCAGTACTTC.

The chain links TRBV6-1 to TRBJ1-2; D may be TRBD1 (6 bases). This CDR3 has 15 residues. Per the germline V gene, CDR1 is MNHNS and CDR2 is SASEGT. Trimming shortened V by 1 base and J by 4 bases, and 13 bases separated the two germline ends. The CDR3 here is CASSEDPTGSYGYTF. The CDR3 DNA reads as TGTGCCAGCAGTGAAGATCCTACAGGGTCCTATGGCTACACCTTC.

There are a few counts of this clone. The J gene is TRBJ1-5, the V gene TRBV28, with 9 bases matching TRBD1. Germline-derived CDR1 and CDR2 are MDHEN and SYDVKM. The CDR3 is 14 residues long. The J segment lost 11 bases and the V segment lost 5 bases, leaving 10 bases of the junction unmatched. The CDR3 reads CASSPGDRARSQHF. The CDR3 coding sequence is TGTGCCAGCAGTCCGGGGGACAGGGCACGATCCCAGCATTTT. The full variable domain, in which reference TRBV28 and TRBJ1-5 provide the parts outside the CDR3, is DVKVTQSSRYLVKRTGEKVFLECVQDMDHENMFWYRQDPGLGLRLIYFSYDVKMKEKGDIPEGYSVSREKKERFSLILESASTNQTSMYLCASSPGDRARSQHFGDGTRLSIL.

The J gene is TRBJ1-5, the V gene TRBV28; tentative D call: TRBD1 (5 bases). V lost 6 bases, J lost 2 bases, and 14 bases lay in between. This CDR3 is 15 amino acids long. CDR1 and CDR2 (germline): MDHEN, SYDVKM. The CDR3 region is CASSTTGGGNQPQHF. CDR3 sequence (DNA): TGTGCCAGCAGCACGACCGGGGGGGGCAATCAGCCCCAGCATTTT.

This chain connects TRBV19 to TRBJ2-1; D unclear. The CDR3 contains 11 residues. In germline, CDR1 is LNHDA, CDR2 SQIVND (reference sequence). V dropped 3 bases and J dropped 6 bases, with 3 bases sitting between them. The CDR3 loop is CASSIFNEQFF. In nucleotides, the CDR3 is TGTGCCAGTAGTATCTTCAATGAGCAGTTCTTC.

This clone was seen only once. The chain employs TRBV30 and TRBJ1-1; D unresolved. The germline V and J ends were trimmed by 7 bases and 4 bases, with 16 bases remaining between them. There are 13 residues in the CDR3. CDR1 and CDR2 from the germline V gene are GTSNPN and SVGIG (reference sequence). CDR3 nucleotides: TGTGCCTCGGCAGAGGGCAGACTCACTGAAGCTTTCTTT. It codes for CASAEGRLTEAFF.

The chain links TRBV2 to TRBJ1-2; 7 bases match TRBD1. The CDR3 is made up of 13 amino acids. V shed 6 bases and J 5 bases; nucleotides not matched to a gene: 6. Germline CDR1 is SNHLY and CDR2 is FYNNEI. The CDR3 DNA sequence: TGTGCCAGCAGGGCTACAGGGGTGTATGGCTACACCTTC. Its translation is CASRATGVYGYTF.

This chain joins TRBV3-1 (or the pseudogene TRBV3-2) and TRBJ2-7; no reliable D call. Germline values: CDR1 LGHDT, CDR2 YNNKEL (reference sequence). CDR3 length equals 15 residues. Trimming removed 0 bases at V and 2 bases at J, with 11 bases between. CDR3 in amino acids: CASSQDVGSTYEQYF. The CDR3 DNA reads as TGTGCCAGCAGCCAAGACGTGGGCAGCACCTACGAGCAGTACTTC.

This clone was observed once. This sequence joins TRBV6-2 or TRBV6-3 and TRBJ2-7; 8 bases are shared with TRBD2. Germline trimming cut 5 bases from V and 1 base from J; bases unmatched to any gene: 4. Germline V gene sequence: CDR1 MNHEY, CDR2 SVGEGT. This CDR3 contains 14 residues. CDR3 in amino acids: CASSVAGRSYEQYF. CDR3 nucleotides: TGTGCCAGCAGTGTAGCGGGACGATCCTACGAGCAGTACTTC.

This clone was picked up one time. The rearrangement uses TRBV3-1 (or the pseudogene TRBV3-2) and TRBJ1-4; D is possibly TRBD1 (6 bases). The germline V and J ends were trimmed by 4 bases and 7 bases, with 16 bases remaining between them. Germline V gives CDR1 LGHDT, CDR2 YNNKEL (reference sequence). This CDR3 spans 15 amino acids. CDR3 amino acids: CASSPGTGLSEKLFF. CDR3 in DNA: TGTGCCAGCAGCCCAGGTACAGGGTTGAGTGAAAAACTGTTTTTT.

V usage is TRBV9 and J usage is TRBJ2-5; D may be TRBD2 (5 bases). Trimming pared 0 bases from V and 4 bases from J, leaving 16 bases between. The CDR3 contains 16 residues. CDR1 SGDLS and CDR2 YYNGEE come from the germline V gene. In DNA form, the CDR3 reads TGTGCCAGCAGCGTAGCCGTGGGAGTAGGGCGAGAGACCCAGTACTTC. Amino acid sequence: CASSVAVGVGRETQYF. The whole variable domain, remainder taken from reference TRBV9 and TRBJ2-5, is DSGVTQTPKHLITATGQRVTLRCSPRSGDLSVYWYQQSLDQGLQFLIQYYNGEERAKGNILERFSAQQFPDLHSELNLSSLELGDSALYFCASSVAVGVGRETQYFGPGTRLLVL.

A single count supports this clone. CDR3 region: CASKRLAAGARADTQYF. The CDR3 DNA sequence: TGTGCCAGCAAAAGACTAGCGGCTGGTGCTCGGGCAGATACGCAGTATTTT. The V and J genes are TRBV2 and TRBJ2-3; 9 bases agree with TRBD2. CDR1 and CDR2 (germline): SNHLY, FYNNEI. With V trimmed by 7 bases and J by 4 bases, 15 bases remained unmatched. This CDR3 spans 17 amino acids.

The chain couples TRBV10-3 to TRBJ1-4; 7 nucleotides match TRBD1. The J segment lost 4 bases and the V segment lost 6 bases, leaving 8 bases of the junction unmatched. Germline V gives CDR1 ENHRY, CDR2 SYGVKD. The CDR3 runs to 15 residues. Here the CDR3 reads CAISPHGTDNEKLFF. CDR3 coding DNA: TGTGCCATCAGCCCCCATGGGACAGATAATGAAAAACTGTTTTTT.

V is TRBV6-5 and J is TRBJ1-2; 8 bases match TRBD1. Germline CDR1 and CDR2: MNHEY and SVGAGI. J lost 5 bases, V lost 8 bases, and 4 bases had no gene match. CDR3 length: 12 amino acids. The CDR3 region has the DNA TGTGCCAGCCGGACAGGGACATATGGCTACACCTTC. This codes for CASRTGTYGYTF.

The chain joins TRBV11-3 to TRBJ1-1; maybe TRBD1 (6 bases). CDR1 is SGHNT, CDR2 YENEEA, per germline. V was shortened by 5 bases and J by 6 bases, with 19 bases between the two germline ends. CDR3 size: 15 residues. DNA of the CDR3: TGTGCCAGCAGCCCCTCGTGGGGGCGCAGGGCTGAAGCTTTCTTT. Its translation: CASSPSWGRRAEAFF.

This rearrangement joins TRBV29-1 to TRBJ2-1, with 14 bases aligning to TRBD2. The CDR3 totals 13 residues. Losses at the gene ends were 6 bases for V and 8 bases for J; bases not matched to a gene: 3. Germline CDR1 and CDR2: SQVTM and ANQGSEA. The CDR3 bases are TGCAGCGTAAAGGGACTAGCGGGAGATGAGCAGTTCTTC. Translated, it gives CSVKGLAGDEQFF.

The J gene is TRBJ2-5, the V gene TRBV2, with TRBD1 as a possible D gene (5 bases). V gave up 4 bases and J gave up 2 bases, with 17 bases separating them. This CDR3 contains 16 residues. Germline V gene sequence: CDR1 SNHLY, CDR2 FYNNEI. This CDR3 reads CASSARQSRVQETQYF. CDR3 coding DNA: TGTGCCAGCAGTGCCCGACAGTCAAGGGTGCAAGAGACCCAGTACTTC.

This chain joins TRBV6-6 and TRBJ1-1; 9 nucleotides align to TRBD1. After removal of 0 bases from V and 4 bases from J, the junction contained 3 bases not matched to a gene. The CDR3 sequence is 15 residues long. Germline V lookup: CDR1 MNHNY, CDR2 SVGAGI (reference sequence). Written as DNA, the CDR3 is TGTGCCAGCAGTTACTCCGGACAGGGGAGCACTGAAGCTTTCTTT. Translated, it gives CASSYSGQGSTEAFF.

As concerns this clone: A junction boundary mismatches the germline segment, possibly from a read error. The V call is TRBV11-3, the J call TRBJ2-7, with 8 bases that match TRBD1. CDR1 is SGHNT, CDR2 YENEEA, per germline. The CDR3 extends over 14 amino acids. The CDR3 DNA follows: TGTGCCAGCAGCTTCGGACAGGGCTCCCACGAGCAGTACTTC. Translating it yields CASSFGQGSHEQYF. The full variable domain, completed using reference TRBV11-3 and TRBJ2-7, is EAGVVQSPRYKIIEKKQPVAFWCNPISGHNTLYWYLQNLGQGPELLIRYENEEAVDDSQLPKDRFSAERLKGVDSTLKIQPAELGDSAVYLCASSFGQGSHEQYFGPGTRLTVT.

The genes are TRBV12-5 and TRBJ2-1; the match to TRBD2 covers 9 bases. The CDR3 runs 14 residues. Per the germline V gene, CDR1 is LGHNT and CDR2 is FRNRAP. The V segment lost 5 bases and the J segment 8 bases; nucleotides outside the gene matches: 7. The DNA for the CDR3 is TGTGCTAGTGGTAGAGTAGCGGGAGTGGATGAGCAGTTCTTC. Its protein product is CASGRVAGVDEQFF.

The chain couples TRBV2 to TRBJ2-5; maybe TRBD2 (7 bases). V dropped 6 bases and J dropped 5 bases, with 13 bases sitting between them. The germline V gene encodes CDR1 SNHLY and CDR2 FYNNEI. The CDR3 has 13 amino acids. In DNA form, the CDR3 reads TGTGCCAGCAGGGGGGGGGCCTTGGAGACCCAGTACTTC. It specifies CASRGGALETQYF.

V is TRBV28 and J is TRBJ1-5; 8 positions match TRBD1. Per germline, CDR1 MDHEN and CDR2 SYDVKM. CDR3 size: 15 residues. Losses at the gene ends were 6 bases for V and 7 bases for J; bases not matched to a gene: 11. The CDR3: CASSSGGRTGQPQHF. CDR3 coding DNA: TGTGCCAGCAGCTCAGGGGGCCGTACGGGCCAGCCCCAGCATTTT.

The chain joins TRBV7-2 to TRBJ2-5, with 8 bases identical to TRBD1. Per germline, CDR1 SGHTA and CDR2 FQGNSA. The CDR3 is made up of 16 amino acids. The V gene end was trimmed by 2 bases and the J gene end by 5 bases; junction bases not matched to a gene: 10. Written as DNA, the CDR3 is TGTGCCAGCAGCTTACGCCCCAGGGGGCGCGGGGAGACCCAGTACTTC. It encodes CASSLRPRGRGETQYF.

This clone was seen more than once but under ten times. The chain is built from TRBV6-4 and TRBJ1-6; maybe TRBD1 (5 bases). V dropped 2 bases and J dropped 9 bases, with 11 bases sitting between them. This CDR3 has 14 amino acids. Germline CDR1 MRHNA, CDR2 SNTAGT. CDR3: CASSDKGSSSPLHF. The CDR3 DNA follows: TGTGCCAGCAGTGACAAGGGGTCGAGTTCACCCCTCCACTTT.

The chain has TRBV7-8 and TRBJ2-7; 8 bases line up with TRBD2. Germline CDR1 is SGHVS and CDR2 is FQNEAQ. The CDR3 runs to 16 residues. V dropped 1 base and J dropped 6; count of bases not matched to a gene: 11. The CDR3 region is CASSLVGPSGRVEQYF. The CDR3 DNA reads TGTGCCAGCAGCTTAGTAGGTCCCAGCGGGAGAGTCGAGCAGTACTTC.

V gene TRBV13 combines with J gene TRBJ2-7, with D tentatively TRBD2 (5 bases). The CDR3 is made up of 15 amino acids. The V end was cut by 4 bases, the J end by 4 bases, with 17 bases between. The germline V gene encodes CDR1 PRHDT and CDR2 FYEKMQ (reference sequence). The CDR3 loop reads CASSSPETTRYEQYF. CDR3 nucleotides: TGTGCCAGCAGCTCCCCCGAGACTACCCGATACGAGCAGTACTTC.

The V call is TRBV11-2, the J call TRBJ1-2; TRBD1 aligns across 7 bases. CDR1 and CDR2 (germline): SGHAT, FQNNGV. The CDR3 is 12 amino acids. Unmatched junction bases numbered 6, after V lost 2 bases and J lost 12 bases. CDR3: CASSLSTTGNTF. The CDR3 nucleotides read TGTGCCAGCAGCTTATCAACGACAGGGAACACCTTC. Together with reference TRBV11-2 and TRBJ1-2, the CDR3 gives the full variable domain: EAGVAQSPRYKIIEKRQSVAFWCNPISGHATLYWYQQILGQGPKLLIQFQNNGVVDDSQLPKDRFSAERLKGVDSTLKIQPAKLEDSAVYLCASSLSTTGNTFGSGTRLTVV.